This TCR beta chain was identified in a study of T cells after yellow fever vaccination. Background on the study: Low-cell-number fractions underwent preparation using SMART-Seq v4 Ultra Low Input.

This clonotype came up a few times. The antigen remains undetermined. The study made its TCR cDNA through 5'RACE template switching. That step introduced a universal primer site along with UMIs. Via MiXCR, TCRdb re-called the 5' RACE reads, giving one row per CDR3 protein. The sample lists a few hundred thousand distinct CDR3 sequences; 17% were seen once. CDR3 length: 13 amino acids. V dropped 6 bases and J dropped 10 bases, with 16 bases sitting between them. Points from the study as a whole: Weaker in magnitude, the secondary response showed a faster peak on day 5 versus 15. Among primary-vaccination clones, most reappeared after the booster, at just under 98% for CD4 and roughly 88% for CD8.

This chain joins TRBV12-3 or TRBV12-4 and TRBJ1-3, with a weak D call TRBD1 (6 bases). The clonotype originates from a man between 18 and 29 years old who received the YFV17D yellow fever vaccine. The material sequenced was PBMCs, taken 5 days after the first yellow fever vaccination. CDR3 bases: TGTGCCAGCAGCCCGGGGGAGCAGGGGACCATATATTTT. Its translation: CASSPGEQGTIYF.